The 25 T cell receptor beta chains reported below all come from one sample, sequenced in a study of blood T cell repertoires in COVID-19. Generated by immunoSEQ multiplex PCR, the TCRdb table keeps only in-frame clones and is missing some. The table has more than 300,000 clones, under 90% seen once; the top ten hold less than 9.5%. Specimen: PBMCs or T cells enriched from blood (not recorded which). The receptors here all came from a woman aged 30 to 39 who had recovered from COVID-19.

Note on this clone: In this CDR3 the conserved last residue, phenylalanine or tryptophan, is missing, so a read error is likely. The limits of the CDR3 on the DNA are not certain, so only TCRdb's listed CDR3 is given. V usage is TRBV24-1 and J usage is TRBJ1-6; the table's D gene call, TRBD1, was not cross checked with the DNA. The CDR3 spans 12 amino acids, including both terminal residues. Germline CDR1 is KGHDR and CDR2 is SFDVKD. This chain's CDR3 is CATSDFRQGSQA.

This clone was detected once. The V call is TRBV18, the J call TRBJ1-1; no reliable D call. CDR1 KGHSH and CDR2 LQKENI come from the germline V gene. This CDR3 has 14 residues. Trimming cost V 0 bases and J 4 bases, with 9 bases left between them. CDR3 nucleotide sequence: TGTGCCAGCTCACCACCTCTACCTGGCACTGAAGCTTTCTTT. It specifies CASSPPLPGTEAFF.

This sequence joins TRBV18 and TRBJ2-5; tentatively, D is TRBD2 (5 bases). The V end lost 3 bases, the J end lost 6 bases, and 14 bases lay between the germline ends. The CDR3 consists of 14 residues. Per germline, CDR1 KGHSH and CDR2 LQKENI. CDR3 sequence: CASSPDSRGKTQYF. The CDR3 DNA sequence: TGTGCCAGCTCACCGGACTCCCGAGGGAAGACCCAGTACTTC.

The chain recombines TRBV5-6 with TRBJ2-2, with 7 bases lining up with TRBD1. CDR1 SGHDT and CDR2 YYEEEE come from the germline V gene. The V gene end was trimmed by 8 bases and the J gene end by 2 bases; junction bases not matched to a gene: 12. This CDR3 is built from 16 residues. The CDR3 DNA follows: TGTGCCAGTCACCTCCCCACAGGGGTAAACACCGGGGAGCTGTTTTTT. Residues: CASHLPTGVNTGELFF.

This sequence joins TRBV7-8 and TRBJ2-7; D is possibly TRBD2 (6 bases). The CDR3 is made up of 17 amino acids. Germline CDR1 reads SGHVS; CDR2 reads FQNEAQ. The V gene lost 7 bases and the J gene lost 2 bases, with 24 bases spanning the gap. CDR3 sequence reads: CASTTLSRGLDTYEQYF. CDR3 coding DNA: TGTGCCAGCACCACACTATCTAGGGGACTCGACACCTACGAGCAGTACTTC.

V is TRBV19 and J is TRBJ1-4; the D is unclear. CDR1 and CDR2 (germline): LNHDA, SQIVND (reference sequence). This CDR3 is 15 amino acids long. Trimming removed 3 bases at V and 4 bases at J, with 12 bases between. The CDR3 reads CASSIYGQDNEKLFF. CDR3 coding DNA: TGTGCCAGTAGTATTTACGGTCAGGATAATGAAAAACTGTTTTTT.

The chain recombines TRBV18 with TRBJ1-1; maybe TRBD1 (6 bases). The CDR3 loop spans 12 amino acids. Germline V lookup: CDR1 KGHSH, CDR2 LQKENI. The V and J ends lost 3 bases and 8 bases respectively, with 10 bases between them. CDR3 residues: CASSPSRGEAFF. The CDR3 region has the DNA TGTGCCAGCTCACCCTCGAGGGGGGAAGCTTTCTTT.

CDR3 nucleotide sequence: TGTGCCAGCTCACCTCCCGCTAGCGGGGGTCGAGATACGCAGTATTTT. Translated, it gives CASSPPASGGRDTQYF. The chain couples TRBV18 to TRBJ2-3, with TRBD2 matching 10 bases. Germline values: CDR1 KGHSH, CDR2 LQKENI. The CDR3 length is 16 residues. J was trimmed by 5 bases and V by 3 bases; bases with no gene match: 8.

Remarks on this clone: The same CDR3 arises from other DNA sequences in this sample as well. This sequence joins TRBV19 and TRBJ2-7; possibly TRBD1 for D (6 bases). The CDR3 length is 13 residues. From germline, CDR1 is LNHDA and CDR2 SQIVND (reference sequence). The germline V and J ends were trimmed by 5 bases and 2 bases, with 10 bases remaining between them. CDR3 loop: CASSPQGTYEQYF. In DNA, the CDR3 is TGTGCCAGTAGTCCTCAGGGGACCTACGAGCAGTACTTC.

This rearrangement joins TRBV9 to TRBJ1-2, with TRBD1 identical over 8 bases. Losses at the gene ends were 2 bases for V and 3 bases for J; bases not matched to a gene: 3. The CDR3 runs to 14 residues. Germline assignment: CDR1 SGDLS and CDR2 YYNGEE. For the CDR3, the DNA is TGTGCCAGCAGCGTGGGACAGGAGGACTATGGCTACACCTTC. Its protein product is CASSVGQEDYGYTF.

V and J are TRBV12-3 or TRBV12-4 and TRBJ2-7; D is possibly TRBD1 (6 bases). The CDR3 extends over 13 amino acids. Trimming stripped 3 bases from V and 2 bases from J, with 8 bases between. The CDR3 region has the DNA TGTGCCAGCAGTTTTTCAGGGGCCTACGAGCAGTACTTC. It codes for CASSFSGAYEQYF.

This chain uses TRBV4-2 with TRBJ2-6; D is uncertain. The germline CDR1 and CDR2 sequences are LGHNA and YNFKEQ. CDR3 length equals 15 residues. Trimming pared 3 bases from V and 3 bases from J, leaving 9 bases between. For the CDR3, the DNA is TGTGCCAGCAGCCAGGGTTCGGGTGGGGCCAACGTCCTGACTTTC. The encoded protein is CASSQGSGGANVLTF.

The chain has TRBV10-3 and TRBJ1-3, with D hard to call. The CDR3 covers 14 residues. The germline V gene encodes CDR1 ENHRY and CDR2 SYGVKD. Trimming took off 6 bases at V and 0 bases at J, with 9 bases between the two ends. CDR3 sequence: CAIRIESSGNTIYF. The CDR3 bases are TGTGCCATCAGGATAGAGAGCTCTGGAAACACCATATATTTT.

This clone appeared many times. The CDR3 is CASSQAQTGGYNSPLHF. DNA for the CDR3: TGTGCCAGCAGCCAAGCCCAGACAGGGGGCTATAATTCACCCCTCCACTTT. The genes are TRBV4-2 and TRBJ1-6, with TRBD1 matching 9 bases. V lost 1 base to trimming and J lost 3 bases; unmatched junction nucleotides: 4. The CDR3 is made up of 17 amino acids. The germline CDR1 and CDR2 sequences are LGHNA and YNFKEQ.

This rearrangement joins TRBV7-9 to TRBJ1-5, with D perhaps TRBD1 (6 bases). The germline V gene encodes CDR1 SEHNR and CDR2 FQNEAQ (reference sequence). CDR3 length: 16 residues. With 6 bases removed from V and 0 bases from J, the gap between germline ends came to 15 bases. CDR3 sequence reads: CASRSGSGHSNQPQHF. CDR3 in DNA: TGTGCCAGCAGGTCCGGGTCGGGACATAGCAATCAGCCCCAGCATTTT.

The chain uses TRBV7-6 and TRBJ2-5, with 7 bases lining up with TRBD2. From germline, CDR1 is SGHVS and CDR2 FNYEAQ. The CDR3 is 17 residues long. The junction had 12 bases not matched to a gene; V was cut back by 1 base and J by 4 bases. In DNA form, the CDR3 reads TGTGCCAGCAGCTTAGAGGTTTTTGGGGGAGGGCGAGAGACCCAGTACTTC. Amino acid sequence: CASSLEVFGGGRETQYF.

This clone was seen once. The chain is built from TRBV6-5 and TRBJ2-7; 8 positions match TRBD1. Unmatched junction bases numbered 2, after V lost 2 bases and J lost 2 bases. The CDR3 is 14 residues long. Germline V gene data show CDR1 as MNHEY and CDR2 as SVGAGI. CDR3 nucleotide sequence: TGTGCCAGCAGTTACCCGGACAGGGCCTACGAGCAGTACTTC. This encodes CASSYPDRAYEQYF.

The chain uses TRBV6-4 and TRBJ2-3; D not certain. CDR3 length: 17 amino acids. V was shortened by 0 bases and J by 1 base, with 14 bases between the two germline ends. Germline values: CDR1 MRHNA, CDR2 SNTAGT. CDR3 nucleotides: TGTGCCAGCAGTGACTCGAAGCCCCGCCCTGGCACAGATACGCAGTATTTT. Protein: CASSDSKPRPGTDTQYF.

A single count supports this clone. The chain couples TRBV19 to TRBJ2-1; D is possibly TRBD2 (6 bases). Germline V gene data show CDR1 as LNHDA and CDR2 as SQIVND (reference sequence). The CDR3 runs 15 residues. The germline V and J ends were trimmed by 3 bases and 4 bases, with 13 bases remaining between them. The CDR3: CASSIGTSSYNEQFF. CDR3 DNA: TGTGCCAGTAGTATCGGGACTTCTTCATACAATGAGCAGTTCTTC.

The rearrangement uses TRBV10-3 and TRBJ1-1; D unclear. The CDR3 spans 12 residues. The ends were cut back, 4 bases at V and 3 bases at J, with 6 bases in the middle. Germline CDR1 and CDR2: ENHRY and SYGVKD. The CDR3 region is CAISVGDTEAFF. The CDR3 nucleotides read TGTGCCATCAGTGTCGGTGACACTGAAGCTTTCTTT.

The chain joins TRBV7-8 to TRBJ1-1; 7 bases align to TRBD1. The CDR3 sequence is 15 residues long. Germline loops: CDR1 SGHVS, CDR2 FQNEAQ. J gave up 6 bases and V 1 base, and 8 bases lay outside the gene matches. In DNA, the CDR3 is TGTGCCAGCAGCTTAGTCCTGGGACAGACACCTGAAGCTTTCTTT. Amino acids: CASSLVLGQTPEAFF.

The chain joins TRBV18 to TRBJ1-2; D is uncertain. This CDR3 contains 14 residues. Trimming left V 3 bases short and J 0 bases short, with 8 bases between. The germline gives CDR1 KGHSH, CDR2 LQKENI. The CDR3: CASSPESTNYGYTF. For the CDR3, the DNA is TGTGCCAGCTCACCGGAGTCCACTAACTATGGCTACACCTTC.

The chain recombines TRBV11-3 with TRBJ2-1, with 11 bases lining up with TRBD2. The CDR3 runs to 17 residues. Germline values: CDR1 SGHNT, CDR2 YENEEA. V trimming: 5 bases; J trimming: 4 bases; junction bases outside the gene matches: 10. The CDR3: CASSRDLTSGEYNEQFF. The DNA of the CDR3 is TGTGCCAGCAGCCGAGATTTGACTAGCGGGGAATACAATGAGCAGTTCTTC.

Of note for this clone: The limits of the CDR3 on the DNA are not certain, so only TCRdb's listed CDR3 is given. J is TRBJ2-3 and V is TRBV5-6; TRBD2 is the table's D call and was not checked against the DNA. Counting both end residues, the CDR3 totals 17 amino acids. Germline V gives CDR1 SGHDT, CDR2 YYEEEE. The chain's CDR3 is CASSFLWLAGGTDTQYF.

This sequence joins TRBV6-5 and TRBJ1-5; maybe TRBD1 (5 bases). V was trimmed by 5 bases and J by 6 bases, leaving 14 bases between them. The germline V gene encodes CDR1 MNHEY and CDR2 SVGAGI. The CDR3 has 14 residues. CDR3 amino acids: CASSPGGWGQPQHF. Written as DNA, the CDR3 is TGTGCCAGCAGTCCGGGGGGGTGGGGTCAGCCCCAGCATTTT.